The T cell receptor beta chain under discussion was sequenced for a study of blood T cell repertoires in COVID-19. Study-level information: Sources were T cells, B-cell-depleted T cells, or PBMCs; the material itself was cDNA or gDNA.

The CDR3 spans 13 residues. J lost 2 bases, V lost 7 bases, and 5 bases had no gene match. CDR1 and CDR2 (germline): SQVTM, ANQGSEA. In the authors' methods: Reference gene primer amplification gave estimated nucleated cell counts. Profiled with immunoSEQ multiplex PCR; TCRdb holds only in-frame clones, not every one. V, J and clone size derive from that table, while D and trimming were established from the DNA sequence. The table lists 150,000 to 200,000 clones, approximately 86% of them singletons. Sequenced input: peripheral blood. The chain links TRBV29-1 to TRBJ2-3; TRBD1 matches at 8 bases. The clonotype comes from a woman between 55 and 75 years old who had recovered from COVID-19. In DNA form, the CDR3 reads TGCAGCGGGATGGACAGGGACACAGATACGCAGTATTTT. It translates to CSGMDRDTDTQYF.